What follows are 31 T cell receptor beta chains derived from one specimen sequenced in a study of T cell responses to AZD1222 COVID-19 vaccine. Profiling relied on immunoSEQ multiplex PCR, and the TCRdb table lists in-frame clones only, not all of them. Among tens of thousands of clones listed, nearly 90% were seen once. Sequenced material: peripheral blood, taken on day 0 of AZD1222 vaccination. The receptors here all came from an adult in good health.

The chain combines TRBV4-3 with TRBJ2-2, with D possibly TRBD1 on 7 matching bases. Trimming stripped 0 bases from V and 6 bases from J, with 8 bases between. This CDR3 spans 14 amino acids. Germline assignment: CDR1 LGHNA and CDR2 YSLEER. CDR3 sequence: CASSQDRGAGELFF. CDR3 nucleotides: TGCGCCAGCAGCCAAGACAGGGGGGCCGGGGAGCTGTTTTTT.

CDR3 sequence reads: CASSRDSLDYEQYF. The CDR3 DNA sequence: TGTGCCAGCAGCCGGGACAGCCTTGACTACGAGCAGTACTTC. The rearrangement joins TRBV2 to TRBJ2-7; 7 nucleotides match TRBD1. This CDR3 has 14 amino acids. Germline V gives CDR1 SNHLY, CDR2 FYNNEI. The V and J ends lost 6 bases and 3 bases, in that order; junction bases with no gene match: 8. Full variable domain (missing parts from reference TRBV2 and TRBJ2-7): EPEVTQTPSHQVTQMGQEVILRCVPISNHLYFYWYRQILGQKVEFLVSFYNNEISEKSEIFDDQFSVERPDGSNFTLKIRSTKLEDSAMYFCASSRDSLDYEQYFGPGTRLTVT.

V gene TRBV28 combines with J gene TRBJ2-7; D remains unclear. Germline V gene lookup returns CDR1 MDHEN and CDR2 SYDVKM. This CDR3 region has 15 residues. V gave up 3 bases and J gave up 0 bases, with 12 bases separating them. The CDR3 bases are TGTGCCAGCAGTTTGTCTACCTTGTCCTCCTACGAGCAGTACTTC. Protein sequence: CASSLSTLSSYEQYF.

The table lists this clone with a few counts. The chain recombines TRBV6-5 with TRBJ1-3; D is possibly TRBD1 (5 bases). In germline, CDR1 is MNHEY, CDR2 SVGAGI. The V end lost 4 bases, the J end lost 0 bases, and 10 bases lay between the germline ends. CDR3 length equals 15 residues. CDR3 bases: TGTGCCAGCAGTTTACAGGCCTTCTCTGGAAACACCATATATTTT. It encodes CASSLQAFSGNTIYF.

J is TRBJ1-6 and V is TRBV28, with D tentatively TRBD1 (5 bases). The CDR3 loop spans 14 amino acids. V lost 4 bases, J lost 5 bases, and 9 bases lay in between. Germline CDR1 reads MDHEN; CDR2 reads SYDVKM. Written as DNA, the CDR3 is TGTGCCAGCAGTTCAACGGGGGATAATTCACCCCTCCACTTT. Translating it yields CASSSTGDNSPLHF.

The rearrangement uses TRBV7-9 and TRBJ2-2, with unresolved D. The CDR3 totals 13 residues. Trimming left V 1 base short and J 6 bases short, with 6 bases between. CDR1 and CDR2 (germline): SEHNR, FQNEAQ (reference sequence). The CDR3 coding sequence is TGTGCCAGCAGCTTAGGACCTTCCGGGGAGCTGTTTTTT. Amino acid sequence: CASSLGPSGELFF.

This chain uses TRBV20-1 with TRBJ1-5, with D perhaps matching TRBD1 (5 bases). The CDR3 extends over 17 amino acids. Germline values: CDR1 DFQATT, CDR2 SNEGSKA (reference sequence). V lost 3 bases and J 6 bases, leaving 24 bases between the germline ends. The DNA of the CDR3 is TGCAGTGCTAGTCCCGGGGTCGAAGGGGAATGGGGTCAGCCCCAGCATTTT. Its translation is CSASPGVEGEWGQPQHF.

This clone was observed a single time. The chain has TRBV4-3 and TRBJ1-5; D gene ambiguous. Trimming removed 1 base from V and 2 bases from J, with 9 bases in between. Germline-derived CDR1 and CDR2 are LGHNA and YSLEER. This CDR3 comprises 15 residues. The CDR3 DNA reads as TGCGCCAGCAGCCAAGTGCCCCTTGGCAATCAGCCCCAGCATTTT. Protein product: CASSQVPLGNQPQHF.

The chain uses TRBV7-8 and TRBJ1-1, with D unclear. The CDR3 loop spans 13 amino acids. V lost 3 bases to trimming and J lost 10 bases, with 15 bases between them. Germline values: CDR1 SGHVS, CDR2 FQNEAQ. CDR3 in amino acids: CASSFGPRSGAFF. As DNA, the CDR3 is TGTGCCAGCAGCTTCGGACCCCGCAGCGGAGCTTTCTTT. Using reference TRBV7-8 and TRBJ1-1 for the parts outside the CDR3, the full variable domain is GAGVSQSPRYKVAKRGQDVALRCDPISGHVSLFWYQQALGQGPEFLTYFQNEAQLDKSGLPSDRFFAERPEGSVSTLKIQRTQQEDSAVYLCASSFGPRSGAFFGQGTRLTVV.

The CDR3 spells CASSPPHRENSYEQYF. DNA of the CDR3: TGTGCCAGCAGCCCGCCCCACAGGGAAAACTCCTACGAGCAGTACTTC. The gene calls are TRBV13 and TRBJ2-7, with a possible D match to TRBD1 (6 bases). The CDR3 loop spans 16 amino acids. The V end lost 5 bases, the J end lost 0 bases, and 17 bases lay between the germline ends. The germline gives CDR1 PRHDT, CDR2 FYEKMQ (reference sequence). Based on the CDR3 plus reference TRBV13 and TRBJ2-7, the full variable domain is AAGVIQSPRHLIKEKRETATLKCYPIPRHDTVYWYQQGPGQDPQFLISFYEKMQSDKGSIPDRFSAQQFSDYHSELNMSSLELGDSALYFCASSPPHRENSYEQYFGPGTRLTVT.

The CDR3 here is CATSREGGHQNTEAFF. The CDR3 bases are TGTGCCACCAGCAGAGAGGGGGGACACCAGAACACTGAAGCTTTCTTT. The chain employs TRBV15 and TRBJ1-1; tentatively, D is TRBD1 (6 bases). Germline V gives CDR1 LNHNV, CDR2 YYDKDF (reference sequence). The length of the CDR3 is 16 residues. Trimming left V 0 bases short and J 1 base short, with 12 bases between.

This clone was detected once. V and J are TRBV6-1 and TRBJ2-7; TRBD1 aligns across 7 bases. The germline gives CDR1 MNHNS, CDR2 SASEGT. Germline trimming cut 1 base from V and 0 bases from J; bases unmatched to any gene: 6. CDR3 length: 16 amino acids. The CDR3 coding sequence is TGTGCCAGCAGTGAAGTAGGGGACAGTAGCTCCTACGAGCAGTACTTC. Translated: CASSEVGDSSSYEQYF.

The sample holds one count of this clone. The chain recombines TRBV7-8 with TRBJ2-7; D might be TRBD1 (6 bases). Trimming removed 2 bases at V and 7 bases at J, with 12 bases between. The CDR3 contains 13 residues. Germline V gene data show CDR1 as SGHVS and CDR2 as FQNEAQ. CDR3 protein: CASSLPGQGEQYF. For the CDR3, the DNA is TGTGCCAGCAGCTTACCGGGCCAGGGGGAGCAGTACTTC.

J is TRBJ2-1 and V is TRBV3-1 (or the pseudogene TRBV3-2); D uncertain. Germline V gives CDR1 LGHDT, CDR2 YNNKEL (reference sequence). This CDR3 is 14 amino acids long. The V end lost 0 bases, the J end lost 7 bases, and 10 bases lay between the germline ends. CDR3 residues: CASSQERAANEQFF. CDR3 bases: TGTGCCAGCAGCCAAGAACGGGCAGCTAATGAGCAGTTCTTC.

CDR3 in DNA: TGTGCCAGCAGTTCTACAGGGGGCGTCTCACCCCTCCACTTT. Translating it yields CASSSTGGVSPLHF. The rearrangement joins TRBV5-4 to TRBJ1-6; 9 nucleotides match TRBD1. CDR3 length: 14 residues. Germline CDR1 SGHNT, CDR2 YYREEE (reference sequence). V was clipped by 5 bases and J by 10 bases; unmatched bases: 7.

The chain combines TRBV12-3 or TRBV12-4 with TRBJ1-2; D unclear. The CDR3 contains 12 residues. V was cut by 1 base and J by 6 bases, with 6 bases left in between. CDR3 amino acids: CASSLEQNGYTF. In DNA, the CDR3 is TGTGCCAGCAGTTTAGAACAGAATGGCTACACCTTC.

The chain combines TRBV28 with TRBJ1-2; a weak D match, TRBD1 (6 bases). This CDR3 contains 14 residues. The V gene's germline CDR1 is MDHEN and CDR2 SYDVKM. V was shortened by 3 bases and J by 3 bases, with 11 bases between the two germline ends. CDR3 residues: CASSLGAGYYGYTF. The DNA of the CDR3 is TGTGCCAGCAGTTTGGGGGCAGGGTACTATGGCTACACCTTC.

J is TRBJ1-1 and V is TRBV5-4; 10 bases are a match to TRBD1. The V gene end was trimmed by 4 bases and the J gene end by 1 base; junction bases not matched to a gene: 4. Germline-derived CDR1 and CDR2 are SGHNT and YYREEE (reference sequence). The CDR3 loop spans 15 amino acids. The CDR3 loop is CASSGRQGANTEAFF. CDR3 DNA sequence: TGTGCCAGCAGCGGCAGACAGGGGGCGAACACTGAAGCTTTCTTT.

V gene TRBV18 combines with J gene TRBJ1-4; TRBD1 aligns across 8 bases. Losses at the gene ends were 3 bases for V and 8 bases for J; bases not matched to a gene: 8. The CDR3 runs to 15 residues. Germline V gene sequence: CDR1 KGHSH, CDR2 LQKENI. The CDR3 coding sequence is TGTGCCAGCTCACCGGTCGACAGGGGAGGGGAAAAACTGTTTTTT. Translation gives CASSPVDRGGEKLFF. The full variable domain, rest sourced from reference TRBV18 and TRBJ1-4, is NAGVMQNPRHLVRRRGQEARLRCSPMKGHSHVYWYRQLPEEGLKFMVYLQKENIIDESGMPKERFSAEFPKEGPSILRIQQVVRGDSAAYFCASSPVDRGGEKLFFGSGTQLSVL.

CDR3 coding DNA: TGTGCCAGTAGTTGGGACAGGGAGGCGGGCGGGGCCAACGTCCTGACTTTC. Its translation is CASSWDREAGGANVLTF. The chain couples TRBV19 to TRBJ2-6; TRBD1 agrees at 9 bases. V shed 5 bases and J 4 bases; nucleotides not matched to a gene: 9. Germline V CDR1 and CDR2: LNHDA, SQIVND (reference sequence). This CDR3 is built from 17 residues.

The J gene is TRBJ1-1, the V gene TRBV19; the match to TRBD1 covers 7 bases. Trimming cost V 8 bases and J 1 base; bases outside gene matches: 7. Germline CDR1 and CDR2: LNHDA and SQIVND (reference sequence). The CDR3 has 14 amino acids. CDR3 bases: TGTGCCAGTCATCAGGACAGGCAGAACACTGAAGCTTTCTTT. This encodes CASHQDRQNTEAFF.

The chain is built from TRBV4-3 and TRBJ1-1; tentative D call: TRBD1 (6 bases). Germline lookup yields CDR1 LGHNA and CDR2 YSLEER. The CDR3 is 15 residues long. V lost 1 base, J lost 5 bases, and 14 bases lay in between. CDR3 DNA sequence: TGCGCCAGCAGCCAAGTCGGAGGGGGAGGGACTGAAGCTTTCTTT. This encodes CASSQVGGGGTEAFF.

The table lists this clone with a count of one. The V call is TRBV5-4, the J call TRBJ2-7; 7 positions agree with TRBD1. The V and J ends lost 1 base and 2 bases, in that order; junction bases with no gene match: 3. The CDR3 is made up of 14 amino acids. Germline values: CDR1 SGHNT, CDR2 YYREEE (reference sequence). The CDR3 coding sequence is TGTGCCAGCAGCTTGTATAGGGGGCCCTACGAGCAGTACTTC. Translation: CASSLYRGPYEQYF. Full variable domain (remainder filled in from reference TRBV5-4 and TRBJ2-7): ETGVTQSPTHLIKTRGQQVTLRCSSQSGHNTVSWYQQALGQGPQFIFQYYREEENGRGNFPPRFSGLQFPNYSSELNVNALELDDSALYLCASSLYRGPYEQYFGPGTRLTVT.

This clone was counted a single time. CDR3 sequence reads: CASTGQGGNSPLHF. For the CDR3, the DNA is TGTGCCAGCACCGGACAGGGTGGGAATTCACCCCTCCACTTT. The chain is built from TRBV6-5 and TRBJ1-6; TRBD1 matches at 8 bases. Germline CDR1 and CDR2: MNHEY and SVGAGI. J lost 7 bases, V lost 7 bases, and 6 bases had no gene match. The CDR3 covers 14 residues.

The chain employs TRBV4-2 and TRBJ1-1; D not certain. V gave up 0 bases and J gave up 2 bases, with 16 bases separating them. Per the germline V gene, CDR1 is LGHNA and CDR2 is YNFKEQ. CDR3 size: 17 residues. The CDR3, as DNA: TGTGCCAGCAGCCAAGATAGGCGGGAGGTTACAAACACTGAAGCTTTCTTT. This gives the protein CASSQDRREVTNTEAFF.

The chain employs TRBV9 and TRBJ1-4, with D perhaps TRBD1 (5 bases). The CDR3 loop spans 15 amino acids. The ends were cut back, 0 bases at V and 5 bases at J, with 11 bases in the middle. CDR1 and CDR2 from the germline V gene are SGDLS and YYNGEE. Here the CDR3 reads CASSVGTQRNEKLFF. CDR3 DNA sequence: TGTGCCAGCAGCGTAGGGACACAACGAAATGAAAAACTGTTTTTT.

The chain is built from TRBV10-1 and TRBJ1-2, with D uncertain. This CDR3 is built from 11 residues. Trimming removed 3 bases from V and 4 bases from J, with 3 bases in between. The germline V gene has CDR1 WNHNN and CDR2 SYGVQD (reference sequence). The CDR3 coding sequence is TGCGCCAGCAGTGATTCCTATGGCTACACCTTC. Its translation: CASSDSYGYTF.

The chain employs TRBV6-5 and TRBJ2-7; D perhaps matches TRBD1 (6 bases). Trimming left V 5 bases short and J 5 bases short, with 16 bases between. From germline, CDR1 is MNHEY and CDR2 SVGAGI. This CDR3 spans 14 amino acids. The CDR3 loop is CASSISGTPHEQYF. In DNA, the CDR3 is TGTGCCAGCAGTATCTCCGGGACACCCCACGAGCAGTACTTC.

This sequence joins TRBV3-1 (or the pseudogene TRBV3-2) and TRBJ2-7; D unclear. The germline V and J ends were trimmed by 1 base and 0 bases, with 7 bases remaining between them. This CDR3 spans 14 amino acids. Germline CDR1 is LGHDT and CDR2 is YNNKEL (reference sequence). The DNA of the CDR3 is TGTGCCAGCAGCCAAGTGGGGAACTCCTACGAGCAGTACTTC. Protein sequence: CASSQVGNSYEQYF.

This sequence joins TRBV5-1 and TRBJ2-1; no definite D call. Trimming cost V 0 bases and J 7 bases, with 5 bases left between them. There are 12 residues in the CDR3. Per germline, CDR1 SGHRS and CDR2 YFSETQ. The CDR3 sequence is CASSLEGNEQFF. The CDR3 DNA reads TGCGCCAGCAGCTTGGAGGGAAATGAGCAGTTCTTC.

V usage is TRBV29-1 and J usage is TRBJ1-2; D gene uncertain. CDR3 length: 12 amino acids. In germline, CDR1 is SQVTM, CDR2 ANQGSEA. V was clipped by 1 base and J by 8 bases, with 11 bases between them. This CDR3 is CSVEVLRSGYTF. The DNA of the CDR3 is TGCAGCGTTGAAGTTTTGAGGTCCGGCTACACCTTC.